This is a list of T cell receptor beta chains from one sample in a study of blood T cell repertoires in COVID-19. Measured with immunoSEQ multiplex PCR; TCRdb has only the in-frame clones, and not every one. The sample comprises 200,000 to 250,000 clones, 80% to 90% of which are singletons, and over 3% rests with the top ten. Sequencing was performed on PBMCs or T cells enriched from blood (not recorded which). Source of these receptors: a woman in her forties or fifties in a cohort exposed to, infected with or recovered from COVID-19 (not recorded which). Both conserved end residues are part of each CDR3. The D gene is left open where the match is weak. Not all rows give a size; the values are once, few, many and, for expanded clones, a class.

v_gene,abundance,d_gene,j_gene,CDR3nt,CDR3aa
TRBV18,.,.,TRBJ1-5,TGTGCCAGCTCACCACCGATGAACAGTCGCAATCAGCCCCAGCATTTT,CASSPPMNSRNQPQHF
TRBV4-3,.,TRBD2,TRBJ2-2,TGCGCCAGCAGCTCCCCGGCGGGGGGGACCGGGGAGCTGTTTTTT,CASSSPAGGTGELFF
TRBV19,.,.,TRBJ1-5,TGTGCCAGTGGTTTCGCCACACAGATCTCCGTAGCCCAGCATTTT,CASGFATQISVAQHF
TRBV24-1,.,.,TRBJ2-2,TGTGCCACCAGGGGCCCGACAAGCACCGGGGAGCTGTTTTTT,CATRGPTSTGELFF
TRBV6-5,.,.,TRBJ1-2,TGTGCCAGCAGTTACTCGGGAGGGGATGGCTACACCTTC,CASSYSGGDGYTF
TRBV19,.,TRBD1,TRBJ1-4,TGTGCCAGTAGTATACGGGACAGCCAAAAACTGTTTTTT,CASSIRDSQKLFF
TRBV9,.,.,TRBJ1-2,TGTGCCAGCAGCGTTCCCGGGGGGTACGGCTACACCTTC,CASSVPGGYGYTF
TRBV9,.,TRBD1,TRBJ1-5,TGTGCCAGCAGCGCGACAGGGAAGAAGCTTCAGCCCCAGCATTTT,CASSATGKKLQPQHF
TRBV6-5,.,.,TRBJ1-6,TGTGCCAGCATAAGGGGTCTAGATAATTCACCCCTCCACTTT,CASIRGLDNSPLHF
TRBV27,.,TRBD1,TRBJ1-2,TGTGCCAGCAGTAGGATCCACCCGGGACAGGGGAATGGCTACACCTTC,CASSRIHPGQGNGYTF
TRBV5-5,few,.,TRBJ2-5,TGTGCCAGCAGCCTACTAGCCGTACAAGAGACCCAGTACTTC,CASSLLAVQETQYF
TRBV18,.,.,TRBJ1-2,TGTGCCAGCTCACCGGTGGGCCAGTTCTTTAACTATGGCTACACCTTC,CASSPVGQFFNYGYTF
TRBV30,once,TRBD1,TRBJ2-7,TGTGCCTGGAGTGCATCCGGGACAGGAGGCTACGAGCAGTACTTC,CAWSASGTGGYEQYF
TRBV12-3/TRBV12-4,.,.,TRBJ2-7,TGTGCCACCGCGGTTACCACCCGGGGCGAGCAGTACTTC,CATAVTTRGEQYF
TRBV5-4,.,.,TRBJ1-1,TGTGCCAGCAGCAACAGGGTACCCAACACTGAAGCTTTCTTT,CASSNRVPNTEAFF
TRBV2,few,.,TRBJ1-5,TGTGCCAGCAGTGAAATGGCAGGGGTACAGCCCCAGCATTTT,CASSEMAGVQPQHF
TRBV7-2,.,TRBD2,TRBJ2-3,TGTGCCAGCAGCCCTGGGACTAGCGGGGGGTGGGCAGATACGCAGTATTTT,CASSPGTSGGWADTQYF
TRBV19,once,.,TRBJ1-6,TGTGCCAGTAGCGAGGGGGTTGGTAATTCACCCCTCCACTTT,CASSEGVGNSPLHF
TRBV7-2,few,TRBD1,TRBJ2-5,TGTGCCAGCAGCGCAAACAGGGGGAAAGAGACCCAGTACTTC,CASSANRGKETQYF
TRBV7-3,.,.,TRBJ1-1,TGTGCCAGCAGCCTACAGGGGAACACTGAAGCTTTCTTT,CASSLQGNTEAFF
TRBV5-4,.,TRBD1,TRBJ1-2,TGTGCCAGCAGCCTCGACAGGGTTGCGGGTGGCTACACCTTC,CASSLDRVAGGYTF
TRBV3-1/TRBV3-2,few,.,TRBJ1-3,TGTGCCAGCAGCCAACGGGACTCTGGAAACACCATATATTTT,CASSQRDSGNTIYF
TRBV7-2,.,.,TRBJ1-6,TGTGCCAGCAGCCACCCCTTGGTATGGTCAGGGAATTCACCCCTCCACTTT,CASSHPLVWSGNSPLHF
TRBV4-2,.,TRBD2,TRBJ2-7,TGTGCCAGCAGCCGCCAAAGCAGCGGGACTAGAAGAATTGGGTACGAGCAGTACTTC,CASSRQSSGTRRIGYEQYF
TRBV21-1,.,.,TRBJ2-7,TGTGCCAGCAGCAAAGCCGTGGGCAGGGGGCCGACCTATTCCTACGAGCAGTACTTC,CASSKAVGRGPTYSYEQYF
TRBV6-5,.,.,TRBJ1-6,TGTGCCAGCAGTTACAAGGACAGCGTCTACTCACCCCTCCACTTT,CASSYKDSVYSPLHF
TRBV27,.,.,TRBJ1-2,TGTGCCAGCAGTCCAACCGCGGGGGGGTTCGTTACCTTC,CASSPTAGGFVTF
TRBV5-1,.,.,TRBJ1-1,TGCGCCAGCAGCTTGGGAGACAGGCGCACTGAAGCTTTCTTT,CASSLGDRRTEAFF
TRBV11-2,.,TRBD1,TRBJ1-2,TGTGCCAGCAGCTCCACAGGGGTTTTTGGCTACACCTTC,CASSSTGVFGYTF
TRBV2,.,TRBD1,TRBJ2-7,TGTGCCAGCAGTGAAAACAGGGGGCCCGAGCAGTACTTC,CASSENRGPEQYF
TRBV19,.,TRBD2,TRBJ2-1,TGTGCCAGTAGTATCCCGGGACTAGCGGGCGCGAGGAATGAGCAGTTCTTC,CASSIPGLAGARNEQFF
TRBV7-2,.,TRBD2,TRBJ2-5,TGTGCCAGCAGCTTAGTCGCCTCCGGGAGGCAGACCCAGTACTTC,CASSLVASGRQTQYF
TRBV19,.,.,TRBJ2-7,TGTGCCAGTAGTATAGGAGCTGAGCAGTACTTC,CASSIGAEQYF
TRBV21-1,.,.,TRBJ2-7,TGTGCCAGCAACTCACTTTCCGGGACTATTACCTCCTACGAGCAGTACTTC,CASNSLSGTITSYEQYF
TRBV7-9,.,TRBD1,TRBJ1-2,TGTGCCAGCAGCCCCAGGGGACAGGGTACTAACTATGGCTACACCTTC,CASSPRGQGTNYGYTF
TRBV18,.,.,TRBJ2-3,TGTGCCAGCTCACCACCCTCCGGGATGACAGATACGCAGTATTTT,CASSPPSGMTDTQYF
TRBV6-5,.,.,TRBJ1-1,TGTGCCAGCAGTTACTCCTCCAGGGCGAACACTGAAGCTTTCTTT,CASSYSSRANTEAFF
TRBV5-1,once,.,TRBJ1-1,TGCGCCAGCAGTCCGGACTCCATGAACACTGAAGCTTTCTTT,CASSPDSMNTEAFF
TRBV5-5,few,.,TRBJ1-2,TGTGCCAGCAGCTTGTATACGACCCCGACGGGCTATGGCTACACCTTC,CASSLYTTPTGYGYTF
TRBV5-1,few,.,TRBJ2-7,TGCGCCAGCAGCATAACAGGGTTGGACGAGCAGTACTTC,CASSITGLDEQYF
TRBV19,.,TRBD2,TRBJ2-1,TGTGCCACCACCGGACTAGCGGAGTACAATGAGCAGTTCTTC,CATTGLAEYNEQFF